The 6 T cell receptor beta chains below come from one sample, sequenced in a study of cytomegalovirus exposure and HLA in healthy donors. Primers for the PCR totalled 60 Vbeta and 13 Jbeta. Generated by immunoSEQ multiplex PCR, the TCRdb table keeps only in-frame clones and is missing some. This sample has some 100,000 clones, with about 76% found just once. The source material was PBMCs. The receptors originated from a woman younger than 45 in good health and CMV-seronegative.

The CDR3, as DNA: TGCGCCAGCAGCTTGGTAGGGAGTAACGAGCAGTACTTC. It is translated as CASSLVGSNEQYF. The chain couples TRBV5-1 to TRBJ2-7; D possibly corresponds to TRBD2 (5 bases). The CDR3 has 13 residues. Per germline, CDR1 SGHRS and CDR2 YFSETQ. V lost 0 bases, J lost 5 bases, and 9 bases lay in between.

V and J are TRBV7-3 and TRBJ2-7; 12 positions match TRBD2. CDR3 length equals 17 residues. Germline CDR1 SGHTA, CDR2 FQGTGA. The junction had 13 bases not matched to a gene; V was cut back by 8 bases and J by 2 bases. The CDR3 sequence is CASRPLAGGPVAYEQYF. DNA for the CDR3: TGTGCCAGCCGGCCGCTAGCGGGAGGGCCTGTAGCCTACGAGCAGTACTTC.

The J gene is TRBJ2-5, the V gene TRBV28; TRBD2 matches at 10 bases. This CDR3 comprises 17 residues. Germline lookup yields CDR1 MDHEN and CDR2 SYDVKM. Trimming took 6 bases from V and 2 from J; bases not matched to a gene: 12. The CDR3 DNA reads TGTGCCAGCAGCACTGGCCGACTAGCGGGCTTTCAAGAGACCCAGTACTTC. It is translated as CASSTGRLAGFQETQYF.

The chain combines TRBV2 with TRBJ2-2; TRBD1 matches at 7 bases. The junction had 10 bases not matched to a gene; V was cut back by 6 bases and J by 3 bases. The CDR3 contains 16 residues. Germline CDR1 and CDR2: SNHLY and FYNNEI. The DNA for the CDR3 is TGTGCCAGCAGAGGCGACAGGGATCGGGACACCGGGGAGCTGTTTTTT. This sequence encodes CASRGDRDRDTGELFF.

This clone turned up a few times. The germline gene is not matched at one end of the junction; a read error may be the cause. The CDR3 protein is CSSSFLAGGSYEQYF. DNA for the CDR3: TGTTCCAGCAGCTTCCTAGCGGGAGGGTCCTACGAGCAGTACTTC. This chain uses TRBV7-9 with TRBJ2-7; the match to TRBD2 covers 12 bases. CDR3 length: 15 residues. Germline-derived CDR1 and CDR2 are SEHNR and FQNEAQ (reference sequence).

The rearrangement joins TRBV5-1 to TRBJ1-2, with D tentatively TRBD1 (5 bases). The CDR3 totals 14 residues. Germline-derived CDR1 and CDR2 are SGHRS and YFSETQ. V was clipped by 1 base and J by 8 bases, with 15 bases between them. DNA of the CDR3: TGCGCCAGCAGCTTGTCGGGACTGAGCTTGGGCTACACCTTC. Its protein product is CASSLSGLSLGYTF.